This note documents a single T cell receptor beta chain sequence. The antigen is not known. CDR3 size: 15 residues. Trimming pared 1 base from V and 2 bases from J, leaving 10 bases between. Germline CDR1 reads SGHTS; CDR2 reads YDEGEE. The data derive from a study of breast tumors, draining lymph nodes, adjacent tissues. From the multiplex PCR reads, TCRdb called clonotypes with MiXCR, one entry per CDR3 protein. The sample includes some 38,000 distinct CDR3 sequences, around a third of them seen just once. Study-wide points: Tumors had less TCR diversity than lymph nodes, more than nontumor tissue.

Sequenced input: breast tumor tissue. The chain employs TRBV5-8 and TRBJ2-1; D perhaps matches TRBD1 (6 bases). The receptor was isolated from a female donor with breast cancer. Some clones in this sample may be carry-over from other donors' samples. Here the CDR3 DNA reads TGTGCCAGCAGCTTGTTGACAGGTCCCTACAATGAGCAGTTCTTC. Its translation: CASSLLTGPYNEQFF.